This T cell receptor (beta chain) was recorded in a study of CD8 T cells in ankylosing spondylitis. Study-wide findings and caveats: One TCR beta motif, made up of under ten highly homologous variants, appeared characteristic of ankylosing spondylitis blood. Disease-linked clones proved CD8+ and comparatively uncommon in peripheral blood.

This clonotype turned up a few times. The antigen is unknown. TCR beta libraries were made by quantitative 5'-RACE with molecular barcodes. TCRdb independently ran MiXCR on the 5' RACE reads; one entry per CDR3 protein. The sample lists roughly 470,000 distinct CDR3 sequences; roughly 26% were seen once. The sequence was collected from a male donor with ankylosing spondylitis. Sequenced sample: blood, either unsorted or a sorted T cell fraction (not recorded which).

As DNA, the CDR3 is TGTGCCACCAGTGATCCCGTGGAGTCGAGTCGGGCTTTCTTT. It specifies CATSDPVESSRAFF. The V and J genes are TRBV24-1 and TRBJ1-1; D is unresolved. This CDR3 spans 14 amino acids. Trimming stripped 3 bases from V and 11 bases from J, with 18 bases between. Looked up from germline, CDR1 is KGHDR and CDR2 is SFDVKD.